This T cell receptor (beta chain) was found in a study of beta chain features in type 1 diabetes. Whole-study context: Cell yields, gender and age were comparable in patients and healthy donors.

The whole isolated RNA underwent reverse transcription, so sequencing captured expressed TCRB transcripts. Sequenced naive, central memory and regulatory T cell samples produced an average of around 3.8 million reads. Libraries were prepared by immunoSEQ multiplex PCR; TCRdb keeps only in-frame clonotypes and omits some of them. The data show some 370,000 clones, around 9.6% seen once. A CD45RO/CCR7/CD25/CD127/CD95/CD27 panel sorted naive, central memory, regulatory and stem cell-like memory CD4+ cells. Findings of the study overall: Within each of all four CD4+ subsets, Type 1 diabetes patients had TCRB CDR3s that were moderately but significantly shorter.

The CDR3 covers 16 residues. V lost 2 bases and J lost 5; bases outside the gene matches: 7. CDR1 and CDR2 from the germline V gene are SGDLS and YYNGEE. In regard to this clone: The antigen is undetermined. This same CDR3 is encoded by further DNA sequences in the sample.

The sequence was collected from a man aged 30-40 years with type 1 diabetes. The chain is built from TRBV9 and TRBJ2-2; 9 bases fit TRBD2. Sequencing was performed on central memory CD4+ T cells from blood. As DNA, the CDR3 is TGTGCCAGCAGCGTGGGTCCCAGCGGGAGGACCGGGGAGCTGTTTTTT. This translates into CASSVGPSGRTGELFF.